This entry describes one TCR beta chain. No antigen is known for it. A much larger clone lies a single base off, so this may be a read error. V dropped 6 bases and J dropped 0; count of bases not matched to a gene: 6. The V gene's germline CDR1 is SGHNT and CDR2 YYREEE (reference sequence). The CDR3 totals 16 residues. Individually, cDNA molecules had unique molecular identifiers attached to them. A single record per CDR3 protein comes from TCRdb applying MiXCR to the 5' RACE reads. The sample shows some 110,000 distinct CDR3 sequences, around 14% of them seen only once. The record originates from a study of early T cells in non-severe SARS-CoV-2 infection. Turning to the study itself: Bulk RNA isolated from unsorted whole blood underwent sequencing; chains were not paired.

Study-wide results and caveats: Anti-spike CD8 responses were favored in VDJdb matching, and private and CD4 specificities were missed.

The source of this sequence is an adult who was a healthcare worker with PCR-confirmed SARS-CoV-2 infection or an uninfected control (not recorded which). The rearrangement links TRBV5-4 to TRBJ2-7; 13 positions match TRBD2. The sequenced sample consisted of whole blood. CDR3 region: CASNLGTSGASYEQYF. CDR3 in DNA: TGTGCCAGCAACCTAGGGACTAGCGGGGCCTCCTACGAGCAGTACTTC. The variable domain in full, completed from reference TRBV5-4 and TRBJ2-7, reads ETGVTQSPTHLIKTRGQQVTLRCSSQSGHNTVSWYQQALGQGPQFIFQYYREEENGRGNFPPRFSGLQFPNYSSELNVNALELDDSALYLCASNLGTSGASYEQYFGPGTRLTVT.